This TCR beta chain came from a study of T cells in localized non-small cell lung cancer. Notes on this clone: Antigen: not known.

Clones were sequenced by immunoSEQ multiplex PCR, and TCRdb holds only the in-frame ones, with some missing. The sample records about 70,000 clones, 80% to 90% being singletons. The CDR3 totals 11 residues. The V end lost 2 bases, the J end lost 4 bases, and 5 bases lay between the germline ends. From germline, CDR1 is GTSNPN and CDR2 SVGIG (reference sequence). Study-wide results and caveats: Of the top 100 tumor clones, median around 50 were in adjacent lung, some 30 among its top 100. Those with higher blood T cell density had longer overall survival. The greatest T cell clonality was found in uninvolved adjacent lung (higher than in tumor). Heterogeneity within the tumor remains possible, as just one region underwent sequencing.

The chain carries TRBV30 and TRBJ1-1, with D unresolved. The sequencing used peripheral blood, collected before any cancer treatment. The source is a male donor aged 60 or over with stage III squamous cell lung carcinoma. The CDR3 nucleotides are TGTGCCTGGAGTAAGGTCACTGAAGCTTTCTTT. It specifies CAWSKVTEAFF. Looking up the rest from reference TRBV30 and TRBJ1-1 gives the full variable domain: SQTIHQWPATLVQPVGSPLSLECTVEGTSNPNLYWYRQAAGRGLQLLFYSVGIGQISSEVPQNLSASRPQDRQFILSSKKLLLSDSGFYLCAWSKVTEAFFGQGTRLTVV.